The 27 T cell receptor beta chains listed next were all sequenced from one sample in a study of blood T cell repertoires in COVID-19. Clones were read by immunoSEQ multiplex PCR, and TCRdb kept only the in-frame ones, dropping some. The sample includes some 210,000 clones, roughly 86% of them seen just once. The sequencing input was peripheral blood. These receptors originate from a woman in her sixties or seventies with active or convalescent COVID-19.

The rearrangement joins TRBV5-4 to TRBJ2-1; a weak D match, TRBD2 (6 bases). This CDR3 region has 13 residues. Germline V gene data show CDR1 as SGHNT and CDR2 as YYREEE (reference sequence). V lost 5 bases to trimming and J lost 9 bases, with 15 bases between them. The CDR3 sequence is CASRSGGVGEQFF. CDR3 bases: TGTGCCAGCAGATCAGGAGGGGTCGGTGAGCAGTTCTTC.

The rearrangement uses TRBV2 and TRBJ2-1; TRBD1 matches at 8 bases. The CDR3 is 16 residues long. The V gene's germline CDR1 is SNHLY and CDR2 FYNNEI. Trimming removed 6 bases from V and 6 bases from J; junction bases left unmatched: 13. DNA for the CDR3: TGTGCCAGCAGGGACAGGGCCCCCCTTTCTAGCAATGAGCAGTTCTTC. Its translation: CASRDRAPLSSNEQFF.

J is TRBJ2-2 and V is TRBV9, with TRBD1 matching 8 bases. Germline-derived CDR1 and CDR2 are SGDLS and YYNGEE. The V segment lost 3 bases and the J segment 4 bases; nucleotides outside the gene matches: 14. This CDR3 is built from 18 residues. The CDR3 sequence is CASSARLRTGTGTGELFF. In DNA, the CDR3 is TGTGCCAGCAGCGCCCGCCTGAGGACAGGGACGGGCACCGGGGAGCTGTTTTTT.

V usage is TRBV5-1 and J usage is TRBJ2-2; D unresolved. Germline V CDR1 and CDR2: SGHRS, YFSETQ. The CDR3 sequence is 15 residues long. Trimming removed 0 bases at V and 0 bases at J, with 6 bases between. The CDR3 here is CASSLADTNTGELFF. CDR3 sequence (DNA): TGCGCCAGCAGCTTGGCCGACACGAACACCGGGGAGCTGTTTTTT.

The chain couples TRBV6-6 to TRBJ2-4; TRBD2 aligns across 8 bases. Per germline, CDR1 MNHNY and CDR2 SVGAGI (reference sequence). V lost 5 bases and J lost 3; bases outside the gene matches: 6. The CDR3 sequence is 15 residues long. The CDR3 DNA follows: TGTGCCAGCAGTAACACCGGGACTAGCAAAAACATTCAGTACTTC. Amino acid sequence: CASSNTGTSKNIQYF.

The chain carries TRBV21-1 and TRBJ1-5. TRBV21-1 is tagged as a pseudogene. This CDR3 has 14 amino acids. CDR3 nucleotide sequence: TGTGCCAGCAGCAGGCGGCCCATCAATCAGCCCCAGCATTTT. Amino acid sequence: CASSRRPINQPQHF.

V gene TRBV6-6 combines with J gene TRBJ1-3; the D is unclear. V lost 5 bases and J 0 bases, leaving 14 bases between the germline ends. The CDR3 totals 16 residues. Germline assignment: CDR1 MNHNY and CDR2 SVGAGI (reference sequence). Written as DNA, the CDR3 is TGTGCCAGCAGTACCATCGGTGCAGGCTCTGGAAACACCATATATTTT. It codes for CASSTIGAGSGNTIYF.

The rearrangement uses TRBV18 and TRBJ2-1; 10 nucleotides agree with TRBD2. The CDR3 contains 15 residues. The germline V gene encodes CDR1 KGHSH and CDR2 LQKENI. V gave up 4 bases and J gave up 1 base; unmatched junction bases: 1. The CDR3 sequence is CASSLAGGSYNEQFF. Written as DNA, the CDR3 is TGTGCCAGCTCACTAGCGGGAGGATCCTACAATGAGCAGTTCTTC.

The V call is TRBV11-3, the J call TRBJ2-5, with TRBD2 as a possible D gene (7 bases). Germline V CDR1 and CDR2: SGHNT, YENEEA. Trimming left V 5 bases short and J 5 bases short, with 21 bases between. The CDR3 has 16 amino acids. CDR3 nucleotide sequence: TGTGCCAGCAGCGCCGGTATTAGGGGGGGTGGTGAGACCCAGTACTTC. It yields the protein CASSAGIRGGGETQYF.

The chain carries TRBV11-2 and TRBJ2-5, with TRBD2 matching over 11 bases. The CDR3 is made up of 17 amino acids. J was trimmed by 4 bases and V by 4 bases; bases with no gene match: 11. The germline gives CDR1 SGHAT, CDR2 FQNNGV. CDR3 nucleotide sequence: TGTGCCAGCAGCTCACATAAGCCTAGCGGGAGGTTAGAGACCCAGTACTTC. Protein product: CASSSHKPSGRLETQYF.

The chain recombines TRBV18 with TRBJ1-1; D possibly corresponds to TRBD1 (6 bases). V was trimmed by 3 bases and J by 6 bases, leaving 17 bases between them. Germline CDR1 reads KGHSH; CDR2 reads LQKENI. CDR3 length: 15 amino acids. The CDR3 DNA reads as TGTGCCAGCTCACCGAGAGGGGGGGTCGGACCTGAAGCTTTCTTT. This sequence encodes CASSPRGGVGPEAFF.

This chain's CDR3 is CASSPRIGSGYTGELFF. CDR3 bases: TGTGCCAGCAGTCCTCGCATAGGTAGCGGGTACACCGGGGAGCTGTTTTTT. The genes are TRBV27 and TRBJ2-2, with 7 nucleotides matching TRBD2. Germline V gene data show CDR1 as MNHEY and CDR2 as SMNVEV (reference sequence). The ends lost 5 bases at V and 3 bases at J; junction bases unmatched: 12. The CDR3 runs to 17 residues.

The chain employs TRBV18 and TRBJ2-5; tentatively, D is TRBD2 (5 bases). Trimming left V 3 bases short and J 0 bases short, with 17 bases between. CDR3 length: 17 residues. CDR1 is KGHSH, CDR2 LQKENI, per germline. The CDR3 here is CASSPPAQRGYQETQYF. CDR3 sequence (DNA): TGTGCCAGCTCACCCCCGGCGCAGAGAGGGTACCAAGAGACCCAGTACTTC.

For the CDR3, the DNA is TGTGCCAGCAGCTTTGGGGCCACCTACAATGAGCAGTTCTTC. Translation: CASSFGATYNEQFF. The chain couples TRBV7-2 to TRBJ2-1; the D gene is possibly TRBD1 (5 bases). The V gene's germline CDR1 is SGHTA and CDR2 FQGNSA. This CDR3 spans 14 amino acids. Deletions cut 3 bases from V and 2 bases from J, with 8 bases between.

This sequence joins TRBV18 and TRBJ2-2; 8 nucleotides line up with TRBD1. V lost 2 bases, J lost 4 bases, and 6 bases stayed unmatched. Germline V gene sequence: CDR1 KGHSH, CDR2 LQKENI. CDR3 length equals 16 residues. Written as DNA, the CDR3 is TGTGCCAGCTCACCAAGACAGGGGCAGAGCACCGGGGAGCTGTTTTTT. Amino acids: CASSPRQGQSTGELFF.

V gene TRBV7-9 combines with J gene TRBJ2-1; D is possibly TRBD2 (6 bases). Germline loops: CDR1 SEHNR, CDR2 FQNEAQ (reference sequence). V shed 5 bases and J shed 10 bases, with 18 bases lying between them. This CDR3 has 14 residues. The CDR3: CASSLGAGTGEQFF. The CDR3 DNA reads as TGTGCCAGCAGCCTAGGGGCGGGAACGGGGGAGCAGTTCTTC.

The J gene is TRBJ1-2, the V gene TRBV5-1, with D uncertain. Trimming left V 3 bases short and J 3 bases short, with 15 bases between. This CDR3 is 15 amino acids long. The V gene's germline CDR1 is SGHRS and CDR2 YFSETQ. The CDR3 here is CASSSGSGSYYGYTF. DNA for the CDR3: TGCGCCAGCAGCTCGGGCAGCGGGTCTTACTATGGCTACACCTTC.

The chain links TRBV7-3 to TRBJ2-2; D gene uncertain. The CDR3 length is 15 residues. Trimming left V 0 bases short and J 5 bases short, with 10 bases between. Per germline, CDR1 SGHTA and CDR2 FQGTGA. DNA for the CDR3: TGTGCCAGCAGCTTAACGAATGCGGAAACCGGGGAGCTGTTTTTT. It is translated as CASSLTNAETGELFF.

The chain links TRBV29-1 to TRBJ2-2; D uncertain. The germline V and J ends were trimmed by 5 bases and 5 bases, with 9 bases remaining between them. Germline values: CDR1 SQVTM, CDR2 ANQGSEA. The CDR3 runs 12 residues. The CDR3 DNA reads TGCAGCGTTCGACTCGTTACCGGGGAGCTGTTTTTT. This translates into CSVRLVTGELFF.

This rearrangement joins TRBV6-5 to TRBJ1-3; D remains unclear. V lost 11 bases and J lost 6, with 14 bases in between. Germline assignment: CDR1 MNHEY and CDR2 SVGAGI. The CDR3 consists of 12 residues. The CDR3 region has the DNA TGTGCCTGCGGAGGGTTCATAAACACCATATATTTT. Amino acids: CACGGFINTIYF.

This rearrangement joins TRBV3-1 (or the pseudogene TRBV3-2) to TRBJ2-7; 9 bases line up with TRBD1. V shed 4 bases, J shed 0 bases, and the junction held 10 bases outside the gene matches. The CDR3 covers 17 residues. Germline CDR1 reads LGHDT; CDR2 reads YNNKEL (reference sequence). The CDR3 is CASSPWGTGLSSYEQYF. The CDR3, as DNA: TGTGCCAGCAGCCCATGGGGGACAGGGCTAAGCTCCTACGAGCAGTACTTC.

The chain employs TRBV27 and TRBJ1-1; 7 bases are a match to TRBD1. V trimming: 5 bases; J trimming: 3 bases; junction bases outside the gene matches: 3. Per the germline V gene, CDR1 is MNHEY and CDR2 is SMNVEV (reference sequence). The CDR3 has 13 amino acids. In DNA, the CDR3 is TGTGCCAGCAGTACACAGGGGTACACTGAAGCTTTCTTT. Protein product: CASSTQGYTEAFF.

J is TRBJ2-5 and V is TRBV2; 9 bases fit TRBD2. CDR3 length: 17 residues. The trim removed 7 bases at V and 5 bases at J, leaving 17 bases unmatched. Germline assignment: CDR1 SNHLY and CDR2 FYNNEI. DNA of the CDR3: TGTGCCAGCACCCGGGGGGGTAGCGGGAGCATGAAGGAGACCCAGTACTTC. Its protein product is CASTRGGSGSMKETQYF.

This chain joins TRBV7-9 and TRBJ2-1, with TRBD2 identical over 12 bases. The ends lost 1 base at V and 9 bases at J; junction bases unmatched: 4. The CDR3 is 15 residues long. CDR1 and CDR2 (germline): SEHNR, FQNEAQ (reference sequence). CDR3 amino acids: CASSLGLAGVGEQFF. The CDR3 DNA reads TGTGCCAGCAGCTTAGGACTAGCGGGAGTAGGTGAGCAGTTCTTC. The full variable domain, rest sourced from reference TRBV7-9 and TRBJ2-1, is DTGVSQNPRHKITKRGQNVTFRCDPISEHNRLYWYRQTLGQGPEFLTYFQNEAQLEKSRLLSDRFSAERPKGSFSTLEIQRTEQGDSAMYLCASSLGLAGVGEQFFGPGTRLTVL.

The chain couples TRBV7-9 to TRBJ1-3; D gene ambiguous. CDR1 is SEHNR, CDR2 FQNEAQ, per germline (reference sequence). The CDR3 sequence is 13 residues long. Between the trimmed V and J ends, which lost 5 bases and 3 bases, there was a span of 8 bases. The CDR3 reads CASSPGLGNTIYF. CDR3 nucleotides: TGTGCCAGCAGCCCAGGCCTTGGAAACACCATATATTTT.

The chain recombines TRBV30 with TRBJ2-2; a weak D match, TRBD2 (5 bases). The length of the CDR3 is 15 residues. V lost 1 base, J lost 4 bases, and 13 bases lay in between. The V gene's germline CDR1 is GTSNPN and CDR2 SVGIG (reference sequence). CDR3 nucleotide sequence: TGTGCCTGGAGTGCGTTACTAGGCCCCACCGGGGAGCTGTTTTTT. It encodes CAWSALLGPTGELFF. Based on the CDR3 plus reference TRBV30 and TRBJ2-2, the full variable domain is SQTIHQWPATLVQPVGSPLSLECTVEGTSNPNLYWYRQAAGRGLQLLFYSVGIGQISSEVPQNLSASRPQDRQFILSSKKLLLSDSGFYLCAWSALLGPTGELFFGEGSRLTVL.

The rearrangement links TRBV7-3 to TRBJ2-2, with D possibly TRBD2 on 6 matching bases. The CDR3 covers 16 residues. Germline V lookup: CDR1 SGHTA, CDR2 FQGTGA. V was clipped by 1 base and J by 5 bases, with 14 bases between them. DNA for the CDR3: TGTGCCAGCAGCTTAATCGGGAGAGGTTTTACCGGGGAGCTGTTTTTT. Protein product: CASSLIGRGFTGELFF.